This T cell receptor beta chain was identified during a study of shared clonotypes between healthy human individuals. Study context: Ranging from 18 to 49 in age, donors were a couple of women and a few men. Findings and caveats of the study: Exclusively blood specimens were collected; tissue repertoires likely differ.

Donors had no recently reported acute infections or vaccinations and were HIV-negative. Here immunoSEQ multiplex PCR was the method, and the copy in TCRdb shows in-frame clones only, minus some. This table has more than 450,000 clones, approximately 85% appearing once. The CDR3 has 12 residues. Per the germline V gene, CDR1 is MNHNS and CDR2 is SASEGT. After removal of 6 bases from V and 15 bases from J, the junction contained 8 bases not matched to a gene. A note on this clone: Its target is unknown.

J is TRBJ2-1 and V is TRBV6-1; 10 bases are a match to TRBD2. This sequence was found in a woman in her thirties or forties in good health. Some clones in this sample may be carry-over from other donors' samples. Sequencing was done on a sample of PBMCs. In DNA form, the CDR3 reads TGTGCCAGCAGCACTAGCGGGACATGGAGGTTCTTC. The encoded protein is CASSTSGTWRFF.